Sequencing of this T cell receptor (beta chain) was carried out in a study of CD4 T cells in relation to SARS-CoV-2 and coronaviruses. Germline V CDR1 and CDR2: LGHNT, FRNRAP. V was trimmed by 4 bases and J by 4 bases, leaving 22 bases between them. The CDR3 runs 17 residues. The table came from immunoSEQ multiplex PCR; TCRdb's copy has only in-frame clones and leaves some out. The sample has about 20,000 clones, 74% seen once; the top ten hold about 32%. The unexposed donors gave CD4+ T cells in about 2011-2018, prior to COVID-19. CD4+ T cells were isolated from the cells after 10 days of culture. A remark on this clone: Its antigen remains unknown.

This chain connects TRBV12-5 to TRBJ1-2; a possible D gene is TRBD1 (6 bases). The sequenced sample was CD4+ T cells from PBMCs, cultured in vitro. This TCR came from a human donor in good health. The DNA of the CDR3 is TGTGCTAGTGGTTCCGGTGTGTTTGGGGGGCGCGCCTATGGCTACACCTTC. Residues: CASGSGVFGGRAYGYTF.